This T cell receptor beta chain emerged from a study of blood T cell repertoires in COVID-19. Background on the study: Samples representing acute and convalescent COVID-19 were sourced from the United States, Italy and Spain. Nucleic acid was either cDNA or gDNA, and it came from T cells, B-cell-depleted T cells, or PBMCs.

Clones were sequenced by immunoSEQ multiplex PCR, and TCRdb holds only the in-frame ones, with some missing. Of roughly 280,000 clones listed, around 90% are singletons. Germline V CDR1 and CDR2: GTSNPN, SVGIG (reference sequence). V lost 1 base, J lost 1 base, and 13 bases lay in between. The CDR3 is 15 amino acids. The sample comprised peripheral blood. This chain connects TRBV30 to TRBJ2-5; TRBD1 might be the D (6 bases). The clonotype originates from a man between 45 and 60 years old with acute or convalescent COVID-19. The CDR3 loop is CAWSGGLGSQETQYF. CDR3 DNA: TGTGCCTGGAGTGGGGGGCTCGGGTCCCAAGAGACCCAGTACTTC.